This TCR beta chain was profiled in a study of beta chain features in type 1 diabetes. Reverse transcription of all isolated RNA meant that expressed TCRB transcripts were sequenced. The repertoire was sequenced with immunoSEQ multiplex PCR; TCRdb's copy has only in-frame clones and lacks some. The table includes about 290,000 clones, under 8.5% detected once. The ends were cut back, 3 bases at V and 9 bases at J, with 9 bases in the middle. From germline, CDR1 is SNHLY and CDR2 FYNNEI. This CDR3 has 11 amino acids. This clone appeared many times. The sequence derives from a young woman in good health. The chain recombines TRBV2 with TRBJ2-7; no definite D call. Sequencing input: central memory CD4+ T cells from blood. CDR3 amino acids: CASSELWGQYV. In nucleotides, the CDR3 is TGTGCCAGCAGTGAGTTGTGGGGGCAGTACGTC.